This is a list of T cell receptor beta chains from one sample in a study of blood T cells in healthy people across ages. TCRdb itself ran the 5' RACE reads through MiXCR, one entry per CDR3 protein. The sample includes about 650,000 distinct CDR3 sequences, 32% of them seen just once. The specimen was blood. The receptors originated from a woman over 75 in good health. Both conserved end residues are part of each CDR3. Fields, in order: J gene, D gene, clone size, V gene, CDR3 DNA, CDR3 protein. D genes are given only for firm matches. A row's size may be missing; if present it is once, few, many or a size class.

TRBJ2-1,TRBD1,-,TRBV28,TGTGCCAGCAGTTTACCCGGGACAGGGGGAACCTACAATGAGCAGTTCTTC,CASSLPGTGGTYNEQFF
TRBJ2-1,TRBD1,many,TRBV6-5,TGTGCCAGCAGTCAACGACAGGGTCAGGATGAGCAGTTCTTC,CASSQRQGQDEQFF
TRBJ1-6,TRBD1,many,TRBV6-2/TRBV6-3,TGTGCCAGCGGAAGGACAGGGCCGGATTCACCCCTCCACTTT,CASGRTGPDSPLHF
TRBJ2-7,-,many,TRBV6-1,TGTGCCAGCAAGGACATGTTTAGCTCCTACGAGCAGTACTTC,CASKDMFSSYEQYF
TRBJ2-3,-,-,TRBV7-8,TGTGCCAGCAGCCCCGGAGGCGGGGCGAGCACAGATACGCAGTATTTT,CASSPGGGASTDTQYF
TRBJ2-1,TRBD1,-,TRBV9,TGTGCCAGCAGCCCACACACCGGGACAGGGATCTCGGTTGAGCAGTTCTTC,CASSPHTGTGISVEQFF
TRBJ2-7,TRBD1,many,TRBV30,TGTGCCTGGACAGGTTTGGGACAGGCGGTGTCCTACGAGCAGTACTTC,CAWTGLGQAVSYEQYF
TRBJ2-3,TRBD2,few,TRBV14,TGTGCCAGCAGCCGGACTAGCGGGGGGGCAATAGATACGCAGTATTTT,CASSRTSGGAIDTQYF
TRBJ2-3,-,-,TRBV19,TGTGCCAGTAGTATCGGGGCAGGCCCAGATACGCAGTATTTT,CASSIGAGPDTQYF
TRBJ2-5,-,many,TRBV20-1,TGCAGTGCTAGACCTTCCCGCCGGAGACAAGAGACCCAGTACTTC,CSARPSRRRQETQYF
TRBJ2-2,-,-,TRBV7-2,TGTGCCGGCAGCCCCACGTTAGGGGCCACGAATACCGGGGAGCTGTTTTTT,CAGSPTLGATNTGELFF
TRBJ1-4,TRBD1,many,TRBV5-1,TGCGCCAGCAGCTTGGGACAGGGGGCCGCGACTAATGAAAAACTGTTTTTT,CASSLGQGAATNEKLFF
TRBJ2-1,-,few,TRBV5-1,TGCGCCAGCAGCTCGGCTCTAGGGTTTCGGTTCTTC,CASSSALGFRFF
TRBJ2-5,TRBD1,many,TRBV4-1,TGCGCCAGCAGCGCCTACAGGGGTTTCCAAGAGACCCAGTACTTC,CASSAYRGFQETQYF
TRBJ2-7,-,many,TRBV6-2/TRBV6-3,TGTGCCAGCAGCCCCGCCCTGACCGGACAGCCCGGGCAACAGTACTTC,CASSPALTGQPGQQYF
TRBJ2-5,TRBD2,-,TRBV7-2,TGTGCCAGCAGCTTAGTCCCCCGGACTAGCGGGTACCAAGAGACCCAGTACTTC,CASSLVPRTSGYQETQYF
TRBJ2-1,-,many,TRBV5-1,TGCGCCAGCAGCTTGGATGGGGGCAATGAGCAGTTCTTC,CASSLDGGNEQFF
TRBJ2-5,-,many,TRBV5-6,TGTGCCAGCAGCCGGGGACTTTTCCAAGAGACCCAGTACTTC,CASSRGLFQETQYF
TRBJ1-4,-,few,TRBV3-1,TGTGCCAGCAGCCAAGGGGAGGGGGGGCCTGAAAAACTGTTTTTT,CASSQGEGGPEKLFF
TRBJ1-2,-,many,TRBV4-1,TGCGCCAGCAGCCTCTTGGCCGACTATGGCTACACCTTC,CASSLLADYGYTF
TRBJ2-3,TRBD2,many,TRBV20-1,TGCAGTGCTCACCGGGGGGGCCGCACAGATACGCAGTATTTT,CSAHRGGRTDTQYF
TRBJ2-7,-,many,TRBV5-1,TGCGCCAGCAGAGGTATAGGGGGGCCACGGGAGCAGTACTTC,CASRGIGGPREQYF
TRBJ2-6,-,few,TRBV5-5,TGTACCAGCACCCCCAAGCGAGGAGGCTCTGGGGCCAACGTCCTGACTTTC,CTSTPKRGGSGANVLTF
TRBJ2-1,TRBD1,-,TRBV5-6,TGTGCCAGCAGCTGGGGACAGAACTATGAGCAGTTCTTC,CASSWGQNYEQFF
TRBJ1-3,-,-,TRBV28,TGTGCCAGCAGTTTCCCCGGCAGGGCTGGAAACACCATATATTTT,CASSFPGRAGNTIYF
TRBJ2-1,-,once,TRBV7-2,TGTGCCAGCAGCTTAGGACGGAGGAAGACCCAGTTCTTC,CASSLGRRKTQFF
TRBJ2-3,TRBD1,-,TRBV11-3,TGTGCCAGCAGCCCGAGGGGGCTCGGGACAGATACGCAGTATTTT,CASSPRGLGTDTQYF
TRBJ1-2,-,-,TRBV29-1,TGCAGCGGGGGGGACGGCCTAATCGATGGCTACACCTTC,CSGGDGLIDGYTF
TRBJ2-1,TRBD2,many,TRBV6-2/TRBV6-3,TGTGCCAGCAATTTTGGCGGGGGGGCCTCCAATGAGCAGTTCTTC,CASNFGGGASNEQFF
TRBJ1-2,TRBD1,few,TRBV24-1,TGTGCCACCAGCGAGGGGCAGGGGGGAATCTATGGCTACACCTTC,CATSEGQGGIYGYTF
TRBJ2-3,TRBD1,many,TRBV9,TGTGCCAGCAGCATCGGGACAGCTTCACAAAGGGATACGCAGTATTTT,CASSIGTASQRDTQYF
TRBJ1-1,-,many,TRBV7-8,TGTGCCAGCAGCCCTACAGAATCTGAAGCTTTCTTT,CASSPTESEAFF
TRBJ2-3,-,-,TRBV30,TGTGCCTGGAGCACTGATGATACGCAGTATTTT,CAWSTDDTQYF
TRBJ1-1,TRBD1,-,TRBV2,TGTGCCAGCAGTGCGCAGGGGGCGGGGGTGAACACTGAAGCTTTCTTT,CASSAQGAGVNTEAFF
TRBJ2-5,TRBD2,-,TRBV20-1,TGCAGTGCCAACCTTCAACTAGCGGACACCCAAGAGACCCAGTACTTC,CSANLQLADTQETQYF
TRBJ1-5,TRBD1,-,TRBV2,TGTGCCAGCAGGGGGGGACAGGCCAGCAATCAGCCCCAGCATTTT,CASRGGQASNQPQHF
TRBJ2-5,-,many,TRBV12-3/TRBV12-4,TGTGCCAGCAGTTTCAGTCGCAACCAAGAGACCCAGTACTTC,CASSFSRNQETQYF
TRBJ2-1,TRBD2,-,TRBV20-1,TGCAGTGCTAGAGATTGGCTAGCGGGAGGTTACAATGAGCAGTTCTTC,CSARDWLAGGYNEQFF
TRBJ1-6,-,many,TRBV6-1,TGTGCCAGCAGGGTCGGAGTTTCACCCCTCCACTTT,CASRVGVSPLHF
TRBJ1-2,-,-,TRBV20-1,TGCAGTGCAATCGACGGGAATATGGGCTACACCTTC,CSAIDGNMGYTF
TRBJ2-2,-,few,TRBV3-1,TGTGCCAGCAGCGACGACGGCCGCAACACCGGGGAGCTGTTTTTT,CASSDDGRNTGELFF